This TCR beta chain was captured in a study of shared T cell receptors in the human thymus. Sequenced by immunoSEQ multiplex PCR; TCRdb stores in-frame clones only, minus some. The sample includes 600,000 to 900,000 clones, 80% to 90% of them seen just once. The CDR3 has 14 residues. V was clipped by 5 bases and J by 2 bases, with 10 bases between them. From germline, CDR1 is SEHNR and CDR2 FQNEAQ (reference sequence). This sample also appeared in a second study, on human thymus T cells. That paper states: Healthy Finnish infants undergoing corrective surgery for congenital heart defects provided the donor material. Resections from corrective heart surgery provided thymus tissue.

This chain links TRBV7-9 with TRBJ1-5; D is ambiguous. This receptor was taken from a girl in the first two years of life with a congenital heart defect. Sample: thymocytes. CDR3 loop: CASSHTSGNQPQHF. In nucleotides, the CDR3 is TGTGCCAGCAGCCATACAAGTGGCAATCAGCCCCAGCATTTT.